This T cell receptor (beta chain) was sequenced in a study of T cell responses to AZD1222 COVID-19 vaccine. The germline CDR1 and CDR2 sequences are SGHTA and FQGNSA. Trimming pared 7 bases from V and 4 bases from J, leaving 22 bases between. There are 17 residues in the CDR3. This table comes from immunoSEQ multiplex PCR, and its TCRdb copy is limited to in-frame clones, with some not included. The sample carries roughly 200,000 clones, approximately 91% recorded once. The chain couples TRBV7-2 to TRBJ2-2; weak D call: TRBD2 (6 bases). This sequence originates from an adult who received the AZD1222 COVID-19 vaccine. Sequencing was performed on peripheral blood, taken 28 days after the second AZD1222 dose. The CDR3 DNA sequence: TGTGCCAGCACCCCACAATCTCCGGGGGTCGGCACCGGGGAGCTGTTTTTT. Translated: CASTPQSPGVGTGELFF.